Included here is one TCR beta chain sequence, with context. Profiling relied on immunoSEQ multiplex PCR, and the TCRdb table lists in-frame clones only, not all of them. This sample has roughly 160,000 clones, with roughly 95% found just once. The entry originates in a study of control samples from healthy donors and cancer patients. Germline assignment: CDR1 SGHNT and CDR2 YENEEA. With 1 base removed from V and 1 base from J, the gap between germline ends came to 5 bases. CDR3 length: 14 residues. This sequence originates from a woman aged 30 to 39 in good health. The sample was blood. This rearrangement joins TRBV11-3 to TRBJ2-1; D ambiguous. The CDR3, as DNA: TGTGCCAGCAGCTTAGCTGGTTCCTACAATGAGCAGTTCTTC. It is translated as CASSLAGSYNEQFF.